This T cell receptor (beta chain) originates from a study of spatial heterogeneity in lung cancer. This clonotype was detected many times. TCRdb reprocessed the 5' RACE reads via MiXCR and lists one record per CDR3 protein. The repertoire holds about 120,000 distinct CDR3 sequences, with 10% to 15% as singletons. Indicated time point: blood at routine non-recurrence follow-up after resection. Unsorted whole RNA of tumor, nontumor lung or frozen PBMC was sequenced. The length of the CDR3 is 13 residues. Germline V CDR1 and CDR2: MNHEY, SMNVEV (reference sequence). V shed 5 bases and J shed 0 bases, with 8 bases lying between them.

Source: PBMCs, taken at follow-up. This sequence joins TRBV27 and TRBJ2-7; D is undetermined. The TCR comes from a male donor with early-stage non-small cell lung cancer. CDR3 in amino acids: CASSKQSSYEQYF. DNA for the CDR3: TGTGCCAGCAGTAAGCAAAGCTCCTACGAGCAGTACTTC.